This T cell receptor (beta chain) was retrieved from a study of beta chain features in type 1 diabetes. cDNA synthesis used the whole RNA isolate, giving expressed TCRB sequences. The assay was immunoSEQ multiplex PCR, and TCRdb's table has in-frame clones only and misses some. The top ten hold approximately 0.05% of the sample, which has more than 350,000 clones, more than 9.5% seen once. V lost 4 bases and J lost 0, with 14 bases in between. The CDR3 is 15 amino acids. The germline V gene has CDR1 SGDLS and CDR2 YYNGEE. What was sequenced was naive CD4+ T cells from blood. The chain has TRBV9 and TRBJ2-7, with D possibly being TRBD1 or TRBD2 (6 bases each). The sequence was obtained from a woman under 30 in good health. CDR3 region: CASSSGGHGSYEQYF. The CDR3 DNA sequence: TGTGCCAGCAGCTCCGGGGGACACGGCTCCTACGAGCAGTACTTC.